These 21 T cell receptor beta chains originate from one sample sequenced in a study of blood T cell repertoires in COVID-19. Profiling relied on immunoSEQ multiplex PCR, and the TCRdb table lists in-frame clones only, not all of them. The table has over 75,000 clones, about 78% seen once. The sample taken for sequencing was peripheral blood. Receptor source: a human donor in a cohort sampled during active COVID-19.

J is TRBJ2-5 and V is TRBV19, with 13 bases matching TRBD2. Looked up from germline, CDR1 is LNHDA and CDR2 is SQIVND (reference sequence). CDR3 length: 16 residues. V shed 2 bases and J 4 bases; nucleotides not matched to a gene: 4. CDR3 coding DNA: TGTGCCAGTAGTATAACTAGCGGGAGGGGGGTAGAGACCCAGTACTTC. The encoded protein is CASSITSGRGVETQYF.

J is TRBJ1-2 and V is TRBV19, with TRBD1 identical over 8 bases. With 5 bases clipped from V and 8 bases from J, the junction kept 7 bases outside the gene matches. The CDR3 is made up of 13 amino acids. Germline V CDR1 and CDR2: LNHDA, SQIVND (reference sequence). CDR3 DNA: TGTGCCAGTAGTTCCCGGACAGGGCGCGGCTACACCTTC. Translating it yields CASSSRTGRGYTF.

The genes are TRBV18 and TRBJ2-5; D remains unclear. Trimming took off 5 bases at V and 5 bases at J, with 18 bases between the two ends. The CDR3 spans 15 residues. CDR1 and CDR2 from the germline V gene are KGHSH and LQKENI. The CDR3 DNA is TGTGCCAGCTCAGCTAACCCGAGCGCGTCTGAGACCCAGTACTTC. Its translation: CASSANPSASETQYF.

In the case of this clone: The CDR3 ends on some other residue instead of the conserved phenylalanine or tryptophan, so this is likely a read error. The DNA is left out, because the CDR3 cannot be placed on it with certainty; the CDR3 is given as TCRdb lists it. The chain recombines TRBV4-1 with TRBJ2-3; TRBD2 was called by the table and not checked on the DNA. The CDR3 extends over 11 residues, inclusive of both ends. Germline lookup yields CDR1 MGHRA and CDR2 YSYEKL. CDR3 residues: CASSQDNIVSV.

This sequence joins TRBV27 and TRBJ2-1; D uncertain. V lost 0 bases and J lost 2, with 5 bases in between. The CDR3 spans 14 residues. Germline CDR1 MNHEY, CDR2 SMNVEV (reference sequence). CDR3: CASSLSGPYNEQFF. For the CDR3, the DNA is TGTGCCAGCAGTTTATCGGGCCCCTACAATGAGCAGTTCTTC.

The J gene is TRBJ1-3, the V gene TRBV6-5; TRBD1 is a possible D gene (5 bases). Trimming removed 2 bases from V and 0 bases from J, with 8 bases in between. CDR3 length equals 15 residues. Germline-derived CDR1 and CDR2 are MNHEY and SVGAGI. CDR3 sequence reads: CASSYGAFSGNTIYF. The CDR3 DNA reads TGTGCCAGCAGTTACGGGGCGTTCTCTGGAAACACCATATATTTT.

This rearrangement joins TRBV6-5 to TRBJ2-7; tentatively, D is TRBD2 (6 bases). Trimming cost V 5 bases and J 5 bases, with 19 bases left between them. The CDR3 length is 15 residues. Germline loops: CDR1 MNHEY, CDR2 SVGAGI. DNA for the CDR3: TGTGCCAGCAGTCCCCCGATCCGGAGGGGCCACGAGCAGTACTTC. The encoded protein is CASSPPIRRGHEQYF.

The chain recombines TRBV12-5 with TRBJ1-1, with TRBD1 identical over 9 bases. Germline-derived CDR1 and CDR2 are LGHNT and FRNRAP. The CDR3 consists of 15 residues. V trimming: 7 bases; J trimming: 3 bases; junction bases outside the gene matches: 9. The CDR3: CASAPGTGLDTEAFF. The DNA of the CDR3 is TGTGCTAGTGCCCCAGGGACAGGGTTGGACACTGAAGCTTTCTTT.

The chain is built from TRBV5-1 and TRBJ1-1; 7 positions agree with TRBD1. The CDR3 sequence is 12 residues long. The germline CDR1 and CDR2 sequences are SGHRS and YFSETQ. V gave up 2 bases and J gave up 10 bases; unmatched junction bases: 5. CDR3: CASSLGGLGAFF. CDR3 nucleotides: TGCGCCAGCAGCTTAGGGGGCCTGGGAGCTTTCTTT.

V gene TRBV7-9 combines with J gene TRBJ2-7; 10 bases match TRBD1. The CDR3 contains 14 residues. Germline-derived CDR1 and CDR2 are SEHNR and FQNEAQ (reference sequence). Unmatched junction bases numbered 6, after V lost 10 bases and J lost 0 bases. CDR3 nucleotide sequence: TGTGCCACGAATCGGGACAGGGGCTCCTACGAGCAGTACTTC. Encoded protein: CATNRDRGSYEQYF.

CDR3 sequence reads: CASSLIGEADFSGANVLTF. CDR3 nucleotide sequence: TGTGCCAGCAGCTTAATAGGGGAGGCGGATTTCTCTGGGGCCAACGTCCTGACTTTC. The chain combines TRBV7-9 with TRBJ2-6; D is perhaps TRBD2 (6 bases). Germline CDR1 is SEHNR and CDR2 is FQNEAQ (reference sequence). The CDR3 loop spans 19 amino acids. V was pared by 2 bases and J by 0 bases, with 17 bases between.

V gene TRBV6-5 combines with J gene TRBJ1-2; the D gene is possibly TRBD1 (6 bases). Trimming took 2 bases from V and 4 from J, leaving 14 bases between them. The CDR3 covers 15 residues. Germline-derived CDR1 and CDR2 are MNHEY and SVGAGI. The CDR3 here is CASSYPRGASYGYTF. The CDR3 nucleotides read TGTGCCAGCAGTTACCCCCGGGGGGCATCCTATGGCTACACCTTC.

This clone occurred a few times. As DNA, the CDR3 is TGTGCCAGCAGTGAGGGCCATAATTCACCCCTCCACTTT. Its protein is CASSEGHNSPLHF. V and J are TRBV6-1 and TRBJ1-6; D gene unclear. The CDR3 consists of 13 residues. Germline CDR1 reads MNHNS; CDR2 reads SASEGT. Trimming took off 3 bases at V and 5 bases at J, with 5 bases between the two ends.

The rearrangement joins TRBV27 to TRBJ2-3, with 8 bases that match TRBD2. V lost 4 bases, J lost 6 bases, and 6 bases stayed unmatched. CDR3 length: 14 amino acids. The germline gives CDR1 MNHEY, CDR2 SMNVEV (reference sequence). CDR3 nucleotide sequence: TGTGCCAGCAGTTGGGGTAGCGGGATTGATACGCAGTATTTT. Protein sequence: CASSWGSGIDTQYF.

The chain joins TRBV6-6 to TRBJ1-4, with a tentative D call TRBD1 (5 bases). V dropped 7 bases and J dropped 8 bases, with 20 bases sitting between them. There are 15 residues in the CDR3. Per the germline V gene, CDR1 is MNHNY and CDR2 is SVGAGI (reference sequence). As DNA, the CDR3 is TGTGCCAGCACTCCTAGGGAGGGGCTTGGCGAAAAACTGTTTTTT. Translated, it gives CASTPREGLGEKLFF.

V usage is TRBV27 and J usage is TRBJ2-1, with D perhaps matching TRBD1 (6 bases). Germline-derived CDR1 and CDR2 are MNHEY and SMNVEV (reference sequence). The CDR3 sequence is 13 residues long. Trimming cost V 5 bases and J 5 bases, with 10 bases left between them. The CDR3 loop is CASSIAGDNEQFF. The CDR3 nucleotides read TGTGCCAGCAGTATTGCAGGGGACAATGAGCAGTTCTTC.

The count of this clone is one. V usage is TRBV5-1 and J usage is TRBJ1-1, with 8 bases identical to TRBD1. Germline V gene data show CDR1 as SGHRS and CDR2 as YFSETQ. J lost 5 bases, V lost 0 bases, and 6 bases had no gene match. The CDR3 is 15 amino acids. The CDR3 reads CASSLEAGGLTEAFF. The DNA of the CDR3 is TGCGCCAGCAGCTTGGAAGCAGGGGGCTTAACTGAAGCTTTCTTT.

This clone showed up just once. V usage is TRBV6-5 and J usage is TRBJ2-7; 7 bases match TRBD2. The ends lost 7 bases at V and 0 bases at J; junction bases unmatched: 6. CDR3 length equals 14 residues. Germline V gives CDR1 MNHEY, CDR2 SVGAGI. The DNA of the CDR3 is TGTGCCAGCAACGCAGCGGGAAGCTCCTACGAGCAGTACTTC. Translation gives CASNAAGSSYEQYF.

The table lists this clone with a count of one. The V gene is TRBV10-3, the J gene TRBJ2-1; 9 nucleotides agree with TRBD2. Germline loops: CDR1 ENHRY, CDR2 SYGVKD. V trimming: 0 bases; J trimming: 4 bases; junction bases outside the gene matches: 10. This CDR3 is 18 amino acids long. For the CDR3, the DNA is TGTGCCATCAGTGAGTCCGTATCCGGACTAGCGTCATACAATGAGCAGTTCTTC. It encodes CAISESVSGLASYNEQFF.

This sequence joins TRBV2 and TRBJ1-1; D possibly corresponds to TRBD1 (5 bases). The CDR3 length is 11 residues. Deletions cut 9 bases from V and 7 bases from J, with 12 bases between. CDR1 is SNHLY and CDR2 is FYNNEI in the germline V gene. The CDR3 sequence: CASGTTDEAFF. CDR3 sequence (DNA): TGTGCCAGTGGAACGACAGATGAAGCTTTCTTT.

The chain uses TRBV28 and TRBJ1-1, with TRBD1 as a possible D gene (5 bases). CDR3 length: 15 residues. Germline V gives CDR1 MDHEN, CDR2 SYDVKM. The V gene lost 5 bases and the J gene lost 2 bases, with 15 bases spanning the gap. The CDR3 here is CASSADSGDNTEAFF. Written as DNA, the CDR3 is TGTGCCAGCAGTGCCGACTCGGGGGATAACACTGAAGCTTTCTTT.